This TCR beta chain appears in the sequencing data of a study of T-cell memory formation after mild COVID-19. The V gene's germline CDR1 is SGHKS and CDR2 YYEKEE (reference sequence). The CDR3 extends over 15 amino acids. Trimming took 1 base from V and 4 from J; bases not matched to a gene: 3. Concerning this clonotype: Its antigen is currently unknown.

Study outcomes and limitations: What remained unconfirmed was the SARS-CoV-2 specificity of second-wave clones peaking on day 37. The finding that pre-infection memory included some responding clones suggested that cross-reactive memory joined. The study found balanced CD4/CD8 in clones contracting day 15 to 85 and a CD4+ lean in later expanders.

Constant-segment primers and 5'RACE yielded cDNA libraries for TCR alpha and TCR beta, each carrying sample barcodes and UMIs. Via MiXCR, TCRdb re-called the 5' RACE reads, giving one row per CDR3 protein. The sample consists of under 550,000 distinct CDR3 sequences, 18% of them appearing once. The chain joins TRBV5-5 to TRBJ2-3; 10 bases are shared with TRBD2. The TCR was taken from an adult woman who had mild COVID-19 (a few samples of this study predate the infection). Cell type and time point are not known. The sequenced material came from PBMCs or a T cell subset sorted from them (not recorded which). This chain's CDR3 is CASSLILAGADTQYF. CDR3 DNA sequence: TGTGCCAGCAGCTTGATTCTAGCGGGGGCAGATACGCAGTATTTT.